This T cell receptor beta chain was documented in a study of cytomegalovirus exposure and HLA in healthy donors. Primers for the PCR totalled 60 Vbeta and 13 Jbeta. The data were produced by immunoSEQ multiplex PCR, yet TCRdb's version contains in-frame clones alone and is incomplete. This table has about 200,000 clones, less than 80% appearing once. The source is a girl aged 2 to 9 in good health and CMV-seronegative. Sequencing was carried out using PBMCs.

This CDR3 is CSVYGTGGRGSVNTEAFF. The CDR3 bases are TGCAGCGTTTATGGGACAGGGGGCCGAGGGTCCGTGAACACTGAAGCTTTCTTT. This sequence joins TRBV29-1 and TRBJ1-1, with TRBD1 matching over 12 bases. J was trimmed by 0 bases and V by 5 bases; bases with no gene match: 13. Germline V gives CDR1 SQVTM, CDR2 ANQGSEA. The CDR3 has 18 amino acids.